Below are 12 T cell receptor beta chains sequenced from a single sample in a study of cytomegalovirus exposure and HLA in healthy donors. The study ran its PCR with 60 Vbeta and 13 Jbeta primers. Some clones are missing from TCRdb's copy, which holds only in-frame ones; the method was immunoSEQ multiplex PCR. Found here are 100,000 to 150,000 clones, approximately 15% of them singletons; the top ten hold 1.9%. The specimen was PBMCs. The receptors stem from a woman aged 18-29 years in good health and CMV-seronegative.

There are a few counts of this clone. The V and J genes are TRBV29-1 and TRBJ2-1, with TRBD1 as a possible D gene (5 bases). Germline V gene data show CDR1 as SQVTM and CDR2 as ANQGSEA. V shed 4 bases and J shed 1 base, with 11 bases lying between them. The CDR3 has 14 amino acids. The CDR3 coding sequence is TGCAGCGTTGGAAGGTCAGGGTCCTACAATGAGCAGTTCTTC. This translates into CSVGRSGSYNEQFF.

The chain recombines TRBV30 with TRBJ1-1; no clear D. Germline lookup yields CDR1 GTSNPN and CDR2 SVGIG (reference sequence). The CDR3 has 13 residues. V was shortened by 2 bases and J by 0 bases, with 7 bases between the two germline ends. The CDR3 loop reads CAWSHSLNTEAFF. Written as DNA, the CDR3 is TGTGCCTGGAGTCATAGTCTGAACACTGAAGCTTTCTTT. Filled out from reference TRBV30 and TRBJ1-1, the complete variable domain reads SQTIHQWPATLVQPVGSPLSLECTVEGTSNPNLYWYRQAAGRGLQLLFYSVGIGQISSEVPQNLSASRPQDRQFILSSKKLLLSDSGFYLCAWSHSLNTEAFFGQGTRLTVV.

This clone was seen more than once but under ten times. The chain's CDR3 is CASSYRGTGTYGYTF. Here the CDR3 DNA reads TGTGCCAGCAGTTACCGCGGGACAGGGACCTATGGCTACACCTTC. The chain carries TRBV6-5 and TRBJ1-2; the match to TRBD1 covers 9 bases. Germline CDR1 MNHEY, CDR2 SVGAGI. V lost 2 bases to trimming and J lost 4 bases; unmatched junction nucleotides: 5. There are 15 residues in the CDR3.

This clone was seen only a few times. The J gene is TRBJ2-3, the V gene TRBV5-6; D may be TRBD2 (6 bases). V was pared by 1 base and J by 4 bases, with 16 bases between. Germline V gene sequence: CDR1 SGHDT, CDR2 YYEEEE. The CDR3 has 16 amino acids. The CDR3 DNA follows: TGTGCCAGCAGCTTGTCACCGCGGGGAGCCTCAGATACGCAGTATTTT. Its translation is CASSLSPRGASDTQYF.

About this clone: Other DNA sequences in the sample encode the same CDR3. This CDR3 is CAWSRGGALGGTEAFF. CDR3 nucleotide sequence: TGTGCCTGGAGCCGGGGGGGGGCCCTTGGGGGGACTGAAGCTTTCTTT. This chain joins TRBV30 and TRBJ1-1; D might be TRBD1 (6 bases). The CDR3 has 16 amino acids. V lost 3 bases and J 5 bases, leaving 22 bases between the germline ends. Germline V gives CDR1 GTSNPN, CDR2 SVGIG (reference sequence).

This clone appeared a few times. The chain is built from TRBV19 and TRBJ1-1, with a tentative D call TRBD1 (6 bases). V was clipped by 7 bases and J by 4 bases, with 7 bases between them. Germline values: CDR1 LNHDA, CDR2 SQIVND (reference sequence). The CDR3 extends over 11 amino acids. CDR3 sequence: CASKGGTEAFF. In nucleotides, the CDR3 is TGTGCCAGTAAAGGGGGCACTGAAGCTTTCTTT.

The genes are TRBV7-9 and TRBJ1-2; a possible D gene is TRBD1 (6 bases). The CDR3 covers 16 residues. Trimming cost V 1 base and J 2 bases, with 14 bases left between them. Looked up from germline, CDR1 is SEHNR and CDR2 is FQNEAQ (reference sequence). The CDR3 loop reads CASSLGRTEKNYGYTF. The CDR3 DNA follows: TGTGCCAGCAGCTTAGGGCGGACAGAAAAAAACTATGGCTACACCTTC.

This chain's CDR3 is CASSFSGIANTEAFF. In DNA, the CDR3 is TGTGCCAGCAGCTTCTCGGGGATAGCGAACACTGAAGCTTTCTTT. The chain has TRBV11-2 and TRBJ1-1; D gene unclear. The CDR3 totals 15 residues. Germline lookup yields CDR1 SGHAT and CDR2 FQNNGV. V shed 3 bases and J shed 1 base, with 12 bases lying between them.

The chain uses TRBV27 and TRBJ2-5; 9 positions agree with TRBD1. After removal of 6 bases from V and 2 bases from J, the junction contained 4 bases not matched to a gene. CDR1 is MNHEY, CDR2 SMNVEV, per germline (reference sequence). CDR3 length: 14 residues. The CDR3 loop reads CASSHRGHQETQYF. The CDR3 nucleotides are TGTGCCAGCAGCCACAGGGGGCATCAAGAGACCCAGTACTTC.

This clone was counted a few times. The CDR3 sequence: CASSEMRAGNTIYF. CDR3 DNA sequence: TGTGCCAGCAGTGAAATGAGAGCAGGAAACACCATATATTTT. The chain links TRBV2 to TRBJ1-3; no firm D call. V was pared by 2 bases and J by 4 bases, with 9 bases between. The CDR3 runs to 14 residues. Germline assignment: CDR1 SNHLY and CDR2 FYNNEI.

This clone was detected a few times. V and J are TRBV7-8 and TRBJ1-5; 9 positions match TRBD1. Germline values: CDR1 SGHVS, CDR2 FQNEAQ. The CDR3 runs 16 residues. Trimming took 5 bases from V and 2 from J; bases not matched to a gene: 7. In DNA, the CDR3 is TGTGCCAGCAGCCTGGGACAGGGCGTAGGCAATCAGCCCCAGCATTTT. Protein sequence: CASSLGQGVGNQPQHF.

J is TRBJ1-5 and V is TRBV4-1; 9 positions match TRBD1. J lost 4 bases, V lost 1 base, and 8 bases had no gene match. Germline V CDR1 and CDR2: MGHRA, YSYEKL. CDR3 size: 17 residues. CDR3 protein: CASSQVQGARSNQPQHF. CDR3 DNA: TGCGCCAGCAGCCAAGTACAGGGGGCTCGCTCTAATCAGCCCCAGCATTTT.